Listed below are T cell receptor beta chains from one sample, sequenced in a study of blood T cells in healthy people across ages. Each CDR3 protein is one row after TCRdb ran MiXCR on the 5' RACE reads. The sample lists about 1.6 million distinct CDR3 sequences, roughly 30% occurring once. Sequenced input: blood. The receptors come from a woman aged 30 to 39 in good health. Each CDR3 is given with its conserved first and last residue. A D gene is named only where the DNA matches it firmly. The size entry is marked missing in some rows and otherwise reads once, few, many or a size class.

j_gene	d_gene	v_gene	abundance	len	CDR3aa	CDR3nt
TRBJ2-1	TRBD2	TRBV7-9	few	16	CASSPPGTSVDNEQFF	TGTGCCAGCAGCCCCCCCGGGACTAGCGTGGACAATGAGCAGTTCTTC
TRBJ2-1	NA	TRBV20-1	few	17	CSARGRGERRSYNEQFF	TGCAGTGCTAGAGGTCGAGGTGAGCGACGGTCCTACAATGAGCAGTTCTTC
TRBJ1-1	NA	TRBV20-1	NA	13	CSASPHTHTEAFF	TGCAGTGCTAGCCCCCACACACACACTGAAGCTTTCTTT
TRBJ2-1	TRBD2	TRBV27	NA	19	CASSLQKTGRAGGLNEQFF	TGTGCCAGCAGTTTACAGAAGACCGGGCGAGCGGGAGGGTTGAATGAGCAGTTCTTC
TRBJ2-1	NA	TRBV27	few	15	CASSRDLSSGNEQFF	TGTGCCAGCAGTCGGGACTTGAGTTCAGGCAATGAGCAGTTCTTC
TRBJ1-2	NA	TRBV6-2/TRBV6-3	NA	18	CASSYRGQIPTHDYGYTF	TGTGCCAGCAGTTACCGCGGTCAAATTCCGACACACGACTATGGCTACACCTTC
TRBJ2-1	NA	TRBV6-2/TRBV6-3	NA	15	CASSYGSVSYNEQFF	TGTGCCAGCAGTTACGGGTCGGTCTCCTACAATGAGCAGTTCTTC
TRBJ2-1	NA	TRBV6-6	NA	15	CASSYSDTSYNEQFF	TGTGCCAGCAGTTACTCGGACACATCCTACAATGAGCAGTTCTTC
TRBJ2-2	TRBD2	TRBV20-1	NA	15	CSVAGGLGSPGELFF	TGCAGCGTCGCGGGGGGACTAGGGTCGCCCGGGGAGCTGTTTTTT
TRBJ1-5	NA	TRBV7-9	NA	17	CASSLGKRGDSNQPQHF	TGTGCCAGCAGCTTAGGGAAACGTGGAGATAGCAATCAGCCCCAGCATTTT
TRBJ2-2	TRBD2	TRBV28	NA	17	CASSPNLAGGDTGELFF	TGTGCCAGCAGTCCAAACCTAGCGGGAGGAGACACCGGGGAGCTGTTTTTT